This T cell receptor (beta chain) was sequenced in a study of shared T cell receptors in the human thymus. This clone was seen only once. The method was immunoSEQ multiplex PCR; TCRdb's version includes in-frame clones alone and lacks a portion of them. The sample consists of hundreds of thousands of clones, more than 75% of them appearing once. The CDR3 sequence is 14 residues long. Per the germline V gene, CDR1 is SGHDT and CDR2 is YYEEEE. The V segment lost 2 bases and the J segment 3 bases; nucleotides outside the gene matches: 3. This sample also appeared in a second study, on human thymus T cells. That paper notes: Donation was from healthy Finnish infants who were having corrective surgery that addressed congenital heart defects. Resected material from corrective heart surgery provided the thymus tissue analysed.

This rearrangement joins TRBV5-6 to TRBJ2-3; 7 nucleotides agree with TRBD1. The sequenced material came from thymocytes. The source is a boy under three years old with a congenital heart defect. In DNA form, the CDR3 reads TGTGCCAGCAGCTTTGACAGGGCAACAGATACGCAGTATTTT. As protein: CASSFDRATDTQYF.